This TCR beta chain was found in a study of neurological immune-mediated disorders. This CDR3 spans 14 amino acids. Trimming took 2 bases from V and 3 from J; bases not matched to a gene: 2. The germline CDR1 and CDR2 sequences are DFQATT and SNEGSKA (reference sequence). This clonotype was found many times. What it binds is unknown. Time point noted: longitudinal time-point 2. Unsorted libraries were generated from 2 million PBMCs held at -80 degrees C. General study results and limits: None of the CDR3 amino acid sequences found in expanded clones was shared across subjects. This suggests that the TCR-beta repertoires were private in all groups.

5'RACE with 10-nucleotide random UMIs produced the cDNA. Sequencing runs each generated in excess of 190 million TCR-beta sequences derived from 15-18 subjects. TCRdb reanalysed the 5' RACE reads using MiXCR and keeps one entry per CDR3 protein. The data contain 65,000 to 95,000 distinct CDR3 sequences, approximately 6% of them singletons. Source material: PBMCs. The chain has TRBV20-1 and TRBJ2-5; TRBD2 agrees at 11 bases. The receptor's source is an older woman with multiple sclerosis. The CDR3 bases are TGCAGTGCTAGAACACTAGCGGGGGAAGAGACCCAGTACTTC. It codes for CSARTLAGEETQYF.